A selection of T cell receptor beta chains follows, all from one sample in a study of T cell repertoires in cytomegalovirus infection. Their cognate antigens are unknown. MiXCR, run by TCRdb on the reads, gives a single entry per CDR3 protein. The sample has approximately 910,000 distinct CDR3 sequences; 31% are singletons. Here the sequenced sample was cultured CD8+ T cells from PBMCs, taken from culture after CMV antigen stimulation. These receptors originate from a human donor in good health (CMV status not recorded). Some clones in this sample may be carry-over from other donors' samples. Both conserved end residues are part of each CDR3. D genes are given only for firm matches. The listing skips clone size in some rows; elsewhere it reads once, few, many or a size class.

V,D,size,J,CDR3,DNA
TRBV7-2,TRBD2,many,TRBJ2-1,CASSLGTSGGQYNEQFF,TGTGCCAGCAGCTTAGGGACTAGCGGGGGACAGTACAATGAGCAGTTCTTC
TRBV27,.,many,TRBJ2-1,CASSLAGTYNEQFF,TGTGCCAGCAGCTTAGCTGGGACTTACAATGAGCAGTTCTTC
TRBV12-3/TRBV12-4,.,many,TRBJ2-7,CASSHSYEQYF,TGTGCCAGCAGCCACTCCTACGAGCAGTACTTC
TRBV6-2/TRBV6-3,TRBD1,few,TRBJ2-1,CASTQGAYYNEQFF,TGTGCCAGCACACAGGGGGCCTACTACAATGAGCAGTTCTTC
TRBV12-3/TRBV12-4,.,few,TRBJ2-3,CASKGPRTDTQYF,TGTGCCAGCAAGGGACCCCGCACAGATACGCAGTATTTT
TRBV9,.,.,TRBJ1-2,CASSVGDTNYGYTF,TGTGCCAGCAGCGTCGGGGACACGAACTATGGCTACACCTTC
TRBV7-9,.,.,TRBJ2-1,CASSSDWINEQFF,TGTGCCAGCAGCTCGGACTGGATCAATGAGCAGTTCTTC
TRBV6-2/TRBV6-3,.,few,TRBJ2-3,CASRALGGRSTDTQYF,TGTGCCAGCAGGGCGTTGGGGGGCCGCAGCACAGATACGCAGTATTTT
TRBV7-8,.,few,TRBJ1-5,CASSLALAYTLNQPQHF,TGTGCCAGCAGCTTAGCGCTCGCATACACCCTCAATCAGCCCCAGCATTTT
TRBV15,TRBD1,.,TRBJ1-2,CATSGRTGGYYGYTF,TGTGCCACCAGCGGCCGGACAGGGGGATACTATGGCTACACCTTC
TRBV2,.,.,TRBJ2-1,CASRERGSSEQFF,TGTGCCAGCAGGGAGAGGGGGTCCAGTGAGCAGTTCTTC
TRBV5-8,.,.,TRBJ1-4,CASSWGEGPLEIEKLFF,TGTGCCAGCAGCTGGGGAGAGGGGCCCTTGGAGATTGAAAAACTGTTTTTT
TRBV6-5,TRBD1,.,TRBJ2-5,CASIGDRGGQETQYF,TGTGCCAGCATCGGGGACAGGGGAGGTCAAGAGACCCAGTACTTC
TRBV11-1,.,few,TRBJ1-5,CASSQGWPQHF,TGTGCCAGCAGCCAGGGTTGGCCCCAGCATTTT
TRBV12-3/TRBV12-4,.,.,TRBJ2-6,CASSFLGLNSGANVLTF,TGTGCCAGCAGTTTCCTGGGACTTAACTCTGGGGCCAACGTCCTGACTTTC
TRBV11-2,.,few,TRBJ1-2,CASSLDQTPHNYGYTF,TGTGCCAGCAGCTTAGATCAAACGCCGCACAACTATGGCTACACCTTC
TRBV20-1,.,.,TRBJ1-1,CSASLFSRDTEAFF,TGCAGTGCTAGTCTCTTCTCCCGGGACACTGAAGCTTTCTTT
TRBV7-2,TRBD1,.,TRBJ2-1,CASSLQDRAYNEQFF,TGTGCCAGCAGCTTACAGGACAGGGCCTACAATGAGCAGTTCTTC
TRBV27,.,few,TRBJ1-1,CASSTRGLPNTEAFF,TGTGCCAGCAGTACCAGGGGACTCCCGAACACTGAAGCTTTCTTT
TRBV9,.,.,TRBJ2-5,CASSPEVETQYF,TGTGCCAGCAGCCCCGAAGTTGAGACCCAGTACTTC
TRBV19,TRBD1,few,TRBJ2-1,CASSQGAHEQFF,TGTGCCAGTAGTCAGGGGGCGCATGAGCAGTTCTTC
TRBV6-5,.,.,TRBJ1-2,CASSYGQGFNYGYTF,TGTGCCAGCAGTTACGGTCAGGGATTTAACTATGGCTACACCTTC
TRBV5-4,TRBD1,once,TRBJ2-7,CASSQRQGYEQYF,TGTGCCAGCAGCCAACGACAGGGTTACGAGCAGTACTTC
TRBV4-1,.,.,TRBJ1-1,CASSHANQPHEAFF,TGCGCCAGCAGCCACGCTAACCAACCACACGAAGCTTTCTTT
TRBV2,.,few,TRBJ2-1,CAMLVPEQFF,TGTGCCATGCTTGTACCTGAGCAGTTCTTC
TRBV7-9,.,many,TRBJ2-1,CASIAGDYNEQFF,TGTGCCAGCATCGCAGGTGACTACAATGAGCAGTTCTTC
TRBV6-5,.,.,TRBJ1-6,CASSYSVGSPLHF,TGTGCCAGCAGTTACTCGGTCGGCTCACCCCTCCACTTT
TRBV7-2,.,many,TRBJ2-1,CASSPEWGYEQFF,TGTGCCAGCAGCCCTGAATGGGGTTATGAGCAGTTCTTC
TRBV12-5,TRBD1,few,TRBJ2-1,CASGLPPQSRDRGLNEQFF,TGTGCTAGTGGTTTGCCCCCTCAAAGCCGGGACAGGGGGCTCAATGAGCAGTTCTTC
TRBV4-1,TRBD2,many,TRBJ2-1,CASSQEGGASGGSSYNEQFF,TGCGCCAGCAGCCAAGAAGGGGGGGCAAGCGGGGGCAGCTCCTACAATGAGCAGTTCTTC
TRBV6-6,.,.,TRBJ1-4,CASSLTARHEKLFF,TGTGCCAGCAGTTTAACAGCTAGACATGAAAAACTGTTTTTT
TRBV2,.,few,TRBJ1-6,CASSESGGTYNSPLHF,TGTGCCAGCAGTGAATCGGGCGGCACCTATAATTCACCCCTCCACTTT
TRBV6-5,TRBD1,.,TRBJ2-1,CASSLMATGGFGEQFF,TGTGCCAGCAGTTTAATGGCGACAGGGGGCTTCGGTGAGCAGTTCTTC
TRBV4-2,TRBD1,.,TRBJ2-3,CASSQEGTVTDTQYF,TGTGCCAGCAGCCAAGAGGGGACAGTCACAGATACGCAGTATTTT
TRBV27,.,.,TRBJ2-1,CASSPVGGEKYNEQFF,TGTGCCAGCAGTCCGGTTGGAGGGGAAAAATACAATGAGCAGTTCTTC
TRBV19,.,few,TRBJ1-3,CASSIGHNSGNTIYF,TGTGCCAGTAGTATAGGCCACAACTCTGGAAACACCATATATTTT
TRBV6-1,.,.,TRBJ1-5,CASSEGGATNQPQHF,TGTGCCAGCAGTGAAGGAGGGGCAACAAATCAGCCCCAGCATTTT
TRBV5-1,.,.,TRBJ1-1,CASSPGPSGTEAFF,TGCGCCAGCAGTCCGGGGCCCTCGGGCACTGAAGCTTTCTTT
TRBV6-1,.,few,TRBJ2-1,CASSEGQASYNEQFF,TGTGCCAGCAGTGAAGGACAGGCAAGCTACAATGAGCAGTTCTTC
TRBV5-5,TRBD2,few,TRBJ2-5,CASSFRLAAQETQYF,TGTGCCAGCAGCTTCCGGCTAGCGGCCCAAGAGACCCAGTACTTC
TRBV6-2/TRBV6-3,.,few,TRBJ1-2,CASSYSFLNGYTF,TGTGCCAGCAGTTACTCGTTTCTGAATGGCTACACCTTC
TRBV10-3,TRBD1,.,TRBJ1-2,CAIRDGQGHGYGYTF,TGTGCCATCAGGGATGGACAGGGGCACGGCTATGGCTACACCTTC
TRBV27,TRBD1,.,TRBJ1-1,CASSKTGANTEAFF,TGTGCCAGCAGTAAAACAGGGGCGAACACTGAAGCTTTCTTT
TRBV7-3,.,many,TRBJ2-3,CASSLVTRGVKDTQYF,TGTGCCAGCAGCTTAGTCACTAGGGGGGTGAAAGATACGCAGTATTTT
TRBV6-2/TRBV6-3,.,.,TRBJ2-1,CASSYPSRHNEQFF,TGTGCCAGCAGTTACCCGTCTAGGCACAATGAGCAGTTCTTC
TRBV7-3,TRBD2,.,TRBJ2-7,CASSWELAVAEQYF,TGTGCCAGCAGTTGGGAACTAGCGGTTGCCGAGCAGTACTTC
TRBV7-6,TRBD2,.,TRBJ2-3,CASSLTGGAVDTQYF,TGTGCCAGCAGCTTAACCGGGGGGGCCGTTGATACGCAGTATTTT
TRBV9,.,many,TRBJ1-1,CASSASPDREAFF,TGTGCCAGCAGCGCGAGCCCAGACAGGGAAGCTTTCTTT
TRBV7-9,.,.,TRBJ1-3,CASRLDGDTLRNTIYF,TGTGCCAGCAGACTGGACGGTGACACCCTACGAAACACCATATATTTT
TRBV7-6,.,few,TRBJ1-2,CASSLVAGEYGYTF,TGTGCCAGCAGCTTAGTGGCAGGGGAATATGGCTACACCTTC
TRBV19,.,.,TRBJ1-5,CASSIDEDSHYSNQPQHF,TGTGCCAGTAGTATAGACGAGGACAGTCATTATAGCAATCAGCCCCAGCATTTT
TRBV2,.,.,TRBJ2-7,CASSVERDLNEQYF,TGTGCCAGCAGTGTGGAAAGGGACCTAAACGAGCAGTACTTC
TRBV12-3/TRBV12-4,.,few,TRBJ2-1,CASSSTPLPFF,TGTGCCAGCAGCTCAACCCCGCTCCCGTTCTTC
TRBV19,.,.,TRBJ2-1,CASTPRPGPYNEQFF,TGTGCCAGTACTCCTAGACCCGGACCCTACAATGAGCAGTTCTTC
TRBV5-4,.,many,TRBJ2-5,CASSLEARQETQYF,TGTGCCAGCAGCTTAGAGGCTCGCCAAGAGACCCAGTACTTC
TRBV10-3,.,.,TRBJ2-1,CAISESAGDVFNEQFF,TGTGCCATCAGTGAGTCGGCAGGGGACGTATTCAATGAGCAGTTCTTC
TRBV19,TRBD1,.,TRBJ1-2,CASRSRETGIRHGYTF,TGTGCCAGTAGGTCCCGGGAGACAGGGATTCGACATGGCTACACCTTC